This T cell receptor beta chain was captured by sequencing in a study of blood T cells in healthy people across ages. Alongside a J-beta primer mix, a sample-barcoded 5' primer served in a second PCR lasting about 7 to 12 cycles. A template-switch adaptor containing 12 random nucleotides labeled each cDNA molecule. TCRdb itself ran the 5' RACE reads through MiXCR, one entry per CDR3 protein. The sample has about 1,500,000 distinct CDR3 sequences, roughly 27% seen once; the top ten hold 7.7%. Trimming pared 1 base from V and 5 bases from J, leaving 9 bases between. The CDR3 length is 12 residues. Germline assignment: CDR1 GTSNPN and CDR2 SVGIG (reference sequence). Per sample, extraction of total RNA gave at least 5.5 micrograms in every case.

The receptor comes from a woman aged 25 to 39 in good health. The chain recombines TRBV30 with TRBJ2-7; D gene ambiguous. Sequencing was performed on blood. In DNA, the CDR3 is TGTGCCTGGAGTGCCCTCCAGAACGAGCAGTACTTC. This translates into CAWSALQNEQYF.